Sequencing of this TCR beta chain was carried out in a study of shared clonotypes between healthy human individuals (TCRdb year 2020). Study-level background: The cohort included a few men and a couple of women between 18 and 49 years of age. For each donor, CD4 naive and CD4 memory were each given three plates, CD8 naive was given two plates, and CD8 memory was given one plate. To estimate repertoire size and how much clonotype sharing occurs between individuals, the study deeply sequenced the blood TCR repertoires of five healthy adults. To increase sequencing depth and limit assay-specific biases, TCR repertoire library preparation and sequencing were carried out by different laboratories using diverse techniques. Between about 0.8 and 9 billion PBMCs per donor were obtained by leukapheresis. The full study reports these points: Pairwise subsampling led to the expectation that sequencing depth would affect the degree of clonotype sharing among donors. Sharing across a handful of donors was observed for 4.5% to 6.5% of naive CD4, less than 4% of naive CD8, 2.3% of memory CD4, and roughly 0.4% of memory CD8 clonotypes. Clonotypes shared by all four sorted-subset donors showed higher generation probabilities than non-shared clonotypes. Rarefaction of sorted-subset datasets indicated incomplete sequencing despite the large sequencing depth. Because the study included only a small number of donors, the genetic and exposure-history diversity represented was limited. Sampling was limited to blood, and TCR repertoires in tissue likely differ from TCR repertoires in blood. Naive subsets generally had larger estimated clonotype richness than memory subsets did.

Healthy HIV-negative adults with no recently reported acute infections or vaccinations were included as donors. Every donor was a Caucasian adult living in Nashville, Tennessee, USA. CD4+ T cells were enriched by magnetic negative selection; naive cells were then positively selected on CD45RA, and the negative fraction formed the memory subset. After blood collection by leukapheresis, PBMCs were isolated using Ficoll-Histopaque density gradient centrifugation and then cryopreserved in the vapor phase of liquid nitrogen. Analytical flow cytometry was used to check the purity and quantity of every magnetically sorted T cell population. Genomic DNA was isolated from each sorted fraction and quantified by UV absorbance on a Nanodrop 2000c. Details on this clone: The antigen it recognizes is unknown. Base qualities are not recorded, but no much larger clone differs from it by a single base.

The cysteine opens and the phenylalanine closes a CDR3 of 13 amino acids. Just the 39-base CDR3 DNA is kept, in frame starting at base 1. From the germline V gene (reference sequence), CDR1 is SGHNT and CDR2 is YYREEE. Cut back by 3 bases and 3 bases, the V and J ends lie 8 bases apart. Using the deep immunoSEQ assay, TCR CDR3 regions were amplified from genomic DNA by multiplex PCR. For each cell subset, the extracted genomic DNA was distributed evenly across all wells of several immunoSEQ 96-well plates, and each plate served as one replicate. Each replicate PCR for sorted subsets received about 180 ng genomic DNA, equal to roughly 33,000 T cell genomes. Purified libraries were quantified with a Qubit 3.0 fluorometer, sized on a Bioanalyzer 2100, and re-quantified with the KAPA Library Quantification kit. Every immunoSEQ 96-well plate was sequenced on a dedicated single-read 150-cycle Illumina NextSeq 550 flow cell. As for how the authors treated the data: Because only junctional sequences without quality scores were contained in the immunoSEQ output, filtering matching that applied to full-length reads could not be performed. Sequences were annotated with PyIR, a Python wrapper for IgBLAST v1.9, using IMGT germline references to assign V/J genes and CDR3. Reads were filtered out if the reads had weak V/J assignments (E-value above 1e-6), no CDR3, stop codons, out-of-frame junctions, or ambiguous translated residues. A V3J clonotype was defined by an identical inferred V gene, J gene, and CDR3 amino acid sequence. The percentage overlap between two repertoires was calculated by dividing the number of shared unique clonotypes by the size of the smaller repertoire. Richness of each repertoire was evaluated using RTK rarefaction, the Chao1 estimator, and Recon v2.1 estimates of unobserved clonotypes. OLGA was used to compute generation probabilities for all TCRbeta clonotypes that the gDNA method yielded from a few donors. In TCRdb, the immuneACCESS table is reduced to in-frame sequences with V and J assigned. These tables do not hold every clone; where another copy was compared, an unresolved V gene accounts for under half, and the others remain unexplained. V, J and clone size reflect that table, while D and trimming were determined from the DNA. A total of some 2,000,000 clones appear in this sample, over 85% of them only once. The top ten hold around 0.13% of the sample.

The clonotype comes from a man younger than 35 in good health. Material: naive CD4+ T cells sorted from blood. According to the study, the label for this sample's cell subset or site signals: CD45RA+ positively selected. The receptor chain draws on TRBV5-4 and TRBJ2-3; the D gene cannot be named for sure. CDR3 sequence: CASSSDETDTQYF. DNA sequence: TGTGCCAGCAGCTCGGATGAGACAGATACGCAGTATTTT.